A single sample gave rise to the 25 T cell receptor beta chains below, sequenced in a study of regulatory T cells in long-lasting Graves disease. This sample's time point: persistent/refractory GD, antithyroid drugs over 5 years with positive TRAb. After RNA was extracted from PBMCs, the TCR library was made from it. CDR3 regions were amplified by Arm-PCR using iRepertoire HTBI primers to build TCR beta libraries. TCRdb re-analysed the multiplex PCR reads in MiXCR, keeping a single row per CDR3 protein. Here the sample spans about 430,000 distinct CDR3 sequences, around 23% being singletons. Sequenced material: peripheral blood mononuclear cells (PBMCs), taken when the disease was refractory, from a patient treated with antithyroid drugs. These receptors were obtained from a female donor with Graves disease.

This clonotype was observed at least ten times. The V call is TRBV13, the J call TRBJ2-7; D possibly corresponds to TRBD1 (5 bases). Germline V lookup: CDR1 PRHDT, CDR2 FYEKMQ (reference sequence). The CDR3 loop spans 13 amino acids. The V end lost 5 bases, the J end lost 0 bases, and 8 bases lay between the germline ends. The CDR3 DNA sequence: TGTGCCAGCAGCGACAGCCGCTCCTACGAGCAGTACTTC. The encoded protein is CASSDSRSYEQYF.

This clonotype was observed a handful of times. The chain employs TRBV5-4 and TRBJ2-5; TRBD2 matches at 11 bases. Looked up from germline, CDR1 is SGHNT and CDR2 is YYREEE (reference sequence). The trim removed 4 bases at V and 0 bases at J, leaving 8 bases unmatched. The CDR3 runs to 17 residues. The CDR3 DNA is TGTGCCAGCAGCCAGATCGGTAGCGGGAGGGACCAAGAGACCCAGTACTTC. The encoded protein is CASSQIGSGRDQETQYF.

This clonotype showed up just a few times. The chain links TRBV20-1 to TRBJ2-7; no firm D call. Trimming cost V 2 bases and J 2 bases, with 10 bases left between them. Germline CDR1 DFQATT, CDR2 SNEGSKA (reference sequence). This CDR3 is built from 13 residues. The CDR3 DNA reads as TGCAGTGCTAGACGACGAGAGACCTACGAGCAGTACTTC. As protein: CSARRRETYEQYF.

This clonotype was counted many times. A much larger clone sits a single nucleotide away, making a read error possible. The J gene is TRBJ2-2, the V gene TRBV28; 12 bases line up with TRBD2. The length of the CDR3 is 16 residues. J gave up 1 base and V 6 bases, and 3 bases lay outside the gene matches. Germline V gene lookup returns CDR1 MDHEN and CDR2 SYDVKM. The CDR3: CASRPTSGRNTGELFF. The CDR3 DNA follows: TGTGCCAGCAGGCCGACTAGCGGGAGGAACACCGGGGAGCTGTTTTTT.

Many counts were recorded for this clonotype. The chain joins TRBV28 to TRBJ1-5; a weak D match, TRBD1 (6 bases). The V gene lost 5 bases and the J gene lost 4 bases, with 15 bases spanning the gap. This CDR3 region has 15 residues. In germline, CDR1 is MDHEN, CDR2 SYDVKM. The CDR3 spells CASSRGGARNQPQHF. CDR3 in DNA: TGTGCCAGCAGTCGGGGGGGGGCACGGAATCAGCCCCAGCATTTT. Variable domain in full (rest from reference TRBV28 and TRBJ1-5): DVKVTQSSRYLVKRTGEKVFLECVQDMDHENMFWYRQDPGLGLRLIYFSYDVKMKEKGDIPEGYSVSREKKERFSLILESASTNQTSMYLCASSRGGARNQPQHFGDGTRLSIL.

This clonotype showed up many times. The genes are TRBV27 and TRBJ2-7, with 14 bases matching TRBD2. The length of the CDR3 is 16 residues. The germline gives CDR1 MNHEY, CDR2 SMNVEV (reference sequence). Trimming at V came to 5 bases and at J to 5 bases, leaving 8 bases not matched to a gene. As DNA, the CDR3 is TGTGCCAGCAGTCTGGGACTAGCGGGAGCGCGGAACGAGCAGTACTTC. Amino acids: CASSLGLAGARNEQYF.

The chain couples TRBV6-1 to TRBJ2-7, with a tentative D call TRBD1 (6 bases). Germline CDR1 is MNHNS and CDR2 is SASEGT. V lost 7 bases and J lost 0, with 13 bases in between. This CDR3 region has 14 residues. In DNA, the CDR3 is TGTGCCAGCATTACTGGGACATCCTCCTACGAGCAGTACTTC. Amino acids: CASITGTSSYEQYF.

The chain couples TRBV3-1 to TRBJ1-2, with D perhaps matching TRBD1 (5 bases). V shed 3 bases and J shed 3 bases, with 14 bases lying between them. The CDR3 consists of 15 residues. Germline-derived CDR1 and CDR2 are LGHDT and YNNKEL (reference sequence). The CDR3 coding sequence is TGTGCCAGCAGCCAGGTCAGGGATATAGACTATGGCTACACCTTC. Protein product: CASSQVRDIDYGYTF.

The chain couples TRBV28 to TRBJ2-3, with D maybe TRBD2 (5 bases). The CDR3 contains 14 residues. Trimming shortened V by 8 bases and J by 3 bases, and 15 bases separated the two germline ends. Germline V gene sequence: CDR1 MDHEN, CDR2 SYDVKM. The CDR3 sequence is CASSGVARTDTQYF. The CDR3 region has the DNA TGTGCCAGCTCCGGGGTAGCTAGAACAGATACGCAGTATTTT. Together with reference TRBV28 and TRBJ2-3, the CDR3 gives the full variable domain: DVKVTQSSRYLVKRTGEKVFLECVQDMDHENMFWYRQDPGLGLRLIYFSYDVKMKEKGDIPEGYSVSREKKERFSLILESASTNQTSMYLCASSGVARTDTQYFGPGTRLTVL.

The table lists this clonotype with many counts. The J gene is TRBJ2-7, the V gene TRBV6-1; a weak D match, TRBD1 (5 bases). The CDR3 runs 16 residues. Deletions cut 0 bases from V and 2 bases from J, with 14 bases between. Germline V gene lookup returns CDR1 MNHNS and CDR2 SASEGT. The CDR3 nucleotides read TGTGCCAGCAGTGAAGCCCAGGGCGACGGACCCTACGAGCAGTACTTC. The encoded protein is CASSEAQGDGPYEQYF.

The rearrangement links TRBV7-9 to TRBJ1-6; tentative D call: TRBD1 (6 bases). Germline CDR1 and CDR2: SEHNR and FQNEAQ (reference sequence). The germline V and J ends were trimmed by 5 bases and 8 bases, with 16 bases remaining between them. CDR3 length: 15 residues. CDR3 region: CASSVGLGGDSPLHF. Written as DNA, the CDR3 is TGTGCCAGCAGCGTAGGATTGGGGGGCGATTCACCCCTCCACTTT.

This chain links TRBV6-2 or TRBV6-3 with TRBJ2-1, with D possibly TRBD1 on 5 matching bases. CDR1 is MNHEY and CDR2 is SVGEGT in the germline V gene. The CDR3 length is 14 residues. V was shortened by 2 bases and J by 4 bases, with 9 bases between the two germline ends. The CDR3 here is CASSYSDSYNEQFF. CDR3 nucleotides: TGTGCCAGCAGTTACAGTGACAGTTACAATGAGCAGTTCTTC.

The table lists this clonotype with a few counts. The chain carries TRBV27 and TRBJ1-6, with 7 bases fitting TRBD1. The J segment lost 7 bases and the V segment lost 4 bases, leaving 7 bases of the junction unmatched. This CDR3 has 15 amino acids. Germline CDR1 is MNHEY and CDR2 is SMNVEV (reference sequence). This CDR3 is CASSSWDSSNSPLHF. The DNA for the CDR3 is TGTGCCAGCAGTTCCTGGGACAGCTCCAATTCACCCCTCCACTTT.

This clonotype was recorded many times. The chain is built from TRBV6-5 and TRBJ1-2; D remains unclear. The CDR3 covers 15 residues. The germline V and J ends were trimmed by 2 bases and 7 bases, with 17 bases remaining between them. From germline, CDR1 is MNHEY and CDR2 SVGAGI. The CDR3, as DNA: TGTGCCAGCAGTTACCCCCTCGGCAGCTCAGGTGGCTACACCTTC. Translated: CASSYPLGSSGGYTF.

The sample holds many counts of this clonotype. The rearrangement links TRBV30 to TRBJ2-5; D is ambiguous. V was cut by 0 bases and J by 5 bases, with 13 bases left in between. CDR1 is GTSNPN, CDR2 SVGIG, per germline (reference sequence). The CDR3 sequence is 14 residues long. Written as DNA, the CDR3 is TGTGCCTGGAGTGTACTGTGGGGAATCGAGACCCAGTACTTC. This translates into CAWSVLWGIETQYF.

This chain connects TRBV2 to TRBJ2-7, with a tentative D call TRBD2 (6 bases). The CDR3 is 16 residues long. The V gene lost 8 bases and the J gene lost 6 bases, with 26 bases spanning the gap. Germline V gene lookup returns CDR1 SNHLY and CDR2 FYNNEI. CDR3 sequence reads: CASGILGGKVSGEQYF. The CDR3 region has the DNA TGTGCCAGCGGGATCTTGGGGGGTAAGGTATCGGGCGAGCAGTACTTC.

Many counts were recorded for this clonotype. The genes are TRBV30 and TRBJ1-1; 7 bases align to TRBD1. Germline assignment: CDR1 GTSNPN and CDR2 SVGIG (reference sequence). Trimming at V came to 4 bases and at J to 5 bases, leaving 4 bases not matched to a gene. The CDR3 sequence is 12 residues long. CDR3 loop: CAWIGGATEAFF. The CDR3, as DNA: TGTGCCTGGATAGGGGGCGCGACTGAAGCTTTCTTT.

This clonotype showed up many times. The V and J genes are TRBV10-2 and TRBJ2-7, with TRBD1 identical over 7 bases. V lost 6 bases and J lost 3; bases outside the gene matches: 8. Germline lookup yields CDR1 WSHSY and CDR2 SAAADI. This CDR3 region has 14 residues. CDR3 nucleotide sequence: TGCGCCAGCAGCCCGGGACAGACCAACTACGAGCAGTACTTC. This encodes CASSPGQTNYEQYF.

In its sample, this clonotype ranks as medium-sized. V and J are TRBV2 and TRBJ2-2, with TRBD1 matching 10 bases. CDR1 is SNHLY, CDR2 FYNNEI, per germline. After removal of 6 bases from V and 4 bases from J, the junction contained 8 bases not matched to a gene. This CDR3 is 16 amino acids long. The CDR3 nucleotides are TGTGCCAGCAGGGGGTTTTGGACAGGGGGCACCGGGGAGCTGTTTTTT. This sequence encodes CASRGFWTGGTGELFF. The entire variable domain, with the rest obtained from reference TRBV2 and TRBJ2-2, is as follows: EPEVTQTPSHQVTQMGQEVILRCVPISNHLYFYWYRQILGQKVEFLVSFYNNEISEKSEIFDDQFSVERPDGSNFTLKIRSTKLEDSAMYFCASRGFWTGGTGELFFGEGSRLTVL.

This clonotype was detected ten times or more. The V gene is TRBV3-1, the J gene TRBJ1-1, with TRBD1 identical over 8 bases. V trimming: 0 bases; J trimming: 4 bases; junction bases outside the gene matches: 1. The germline V gene has CDR1 LGHDT and CDR2 YNNKEL (reference sequence). The CDR3 loop spans 14 amino acids. The DNA of the CDR3 is TGTGCCAGCAGCCAAGAACAGGGGGTCACTGAAGCTTTCTTT. Translated, it gives CASSQEQGVTEAFF.

This chain links TRBV9 with TRBJ2-3; 11 bases match TRBD2. Germline loops: CDR1 SGDLS, CDR2 YYNGEE. The junction had 8 bases not matched to a gene; V was cut back by 3 bases and J by 5 bases. The CDR3 runs to 16 residues. The chain's CDR3 is CASSDGTSGPRDTQYF. The CDR3 DNA reads as TGTGCCAGCAGCGACGGGACTAGCGGCCCTAGAGATACGCAGTATTTT.

This clonotype was detected many times. The chain combines TRBV6-2 or TRBV6-3 with TRBJ2-7; D is perhaps TRBD1 (5 bases). Trimming removed 2 bases from V and 3 bases from J, with 14 bases in between. The CDR3 length is 15 residues. The germline gives CDR1 MNHEY, CDR2 SVGEGT. The CDR3 reads CASSYRAGHHYEQYF. In nucleotides, the CDR3 is TGTGCCAGCAGTTACCGGGCAGGGCACCACTACGAGCAGTACTTC.

This clonotype came up a few times. The rearrangement joins TRBV5-8 to TRBJ2-1; 9 bases match TRBD1. Germline V CDR1 and CDR2: SGHTS, YDEGEE. V gave up 2 bases and J gave up 5 bases; unmatched junction bases: 5. This CDR3 has 15 residues. CDR3 amino acids: CASSFGTGINNEQFF. The CDR3 DNA follows: TGTGCCAGCAGCTTTGGGACAGGGATAAACAATGAGCAGTTCTTC. The variable domain in full, completed from reference TRBV5-8 and TRBJ2-1, reads EAGVTQSPTHLIKTRGQQATLRCSPISGHTSVYWYQQALGLGLQFLLWYDEGEERNRGNFPPRFSGRQFPNYSSELNVNALELEDSALYLCASSFGTGINNEQFFGPGTRLTVL.

This clonotype was observed at least ten times. V usage is TRBV2 and J usage is TRBJ2-7; D may be TRBD2 (5 bases). CDR1 is SNHLY and CDR2 is FYNNEI in the germline V gene. The V end was cut by 6 bases, the J end by 4 bases, with 19 bases between. CDR3 length equals 15 residues. The CDR3 sequence is CASSYPTGSSYEQYF. In DNA form, the CDR3 reads TGTGCCAGCAGCTACCCGACTGGGAGCAGTTACGAGCAGTACTTC.

This clonotype was observed at least ten times. This rearrangement joins TRBV24-1 to TRBJ1-1, with D unclear. Trimming pared 3 bases from V and 11 bases from J, leaving 12 bases between. Germline CDR1 and CDR2: KGHDR and SFDVKD. The length of the CDR3 is 12 residues. The CDR3 sequence is CATSDPSSRAFF. The CDR3 nucleotides read TGTGCCACCAGTGATCCGTCCAGCCGGGCTTTCTTT.